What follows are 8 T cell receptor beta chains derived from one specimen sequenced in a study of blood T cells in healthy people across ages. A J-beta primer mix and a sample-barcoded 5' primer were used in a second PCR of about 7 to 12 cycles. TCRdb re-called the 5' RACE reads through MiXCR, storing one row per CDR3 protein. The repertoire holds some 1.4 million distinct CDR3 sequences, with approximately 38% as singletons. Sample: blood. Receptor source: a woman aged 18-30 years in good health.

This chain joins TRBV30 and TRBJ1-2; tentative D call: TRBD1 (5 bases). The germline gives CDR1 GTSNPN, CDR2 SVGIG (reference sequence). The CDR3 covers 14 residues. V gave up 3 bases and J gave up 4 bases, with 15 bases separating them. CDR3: CAWSRGAALYGYTF. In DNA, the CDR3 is TGTGCCTGGAGCAGAGGGGCTGCTCTCTATGGCTACACCTTC.

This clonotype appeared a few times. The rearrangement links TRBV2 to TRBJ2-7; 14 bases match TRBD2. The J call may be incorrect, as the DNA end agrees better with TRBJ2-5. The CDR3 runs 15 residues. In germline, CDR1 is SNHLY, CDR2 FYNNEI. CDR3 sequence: CATATSGGAGETQYF. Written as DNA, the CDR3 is TGTGCCACCGCGACTAGCGGGGGGGCTGGAGAGACCCAGTACTTC.

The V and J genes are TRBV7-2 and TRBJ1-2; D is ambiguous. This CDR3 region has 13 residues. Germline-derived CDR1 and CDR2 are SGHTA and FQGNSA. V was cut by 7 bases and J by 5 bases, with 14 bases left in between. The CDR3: CASKPLNSYGYTF. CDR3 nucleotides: TGTGCCAGCAAACCACTGAACAGTTATGGCTACACCTTC.

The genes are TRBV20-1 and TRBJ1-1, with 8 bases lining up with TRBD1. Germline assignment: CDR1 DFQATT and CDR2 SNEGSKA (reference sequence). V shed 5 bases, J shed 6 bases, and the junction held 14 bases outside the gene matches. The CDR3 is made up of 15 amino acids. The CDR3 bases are TGCAGTGCTCCGTGGACAGGGCGAAGAGAGGCTGAAGCTTTCTTT. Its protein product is CSAPWTGRREAEAFF.

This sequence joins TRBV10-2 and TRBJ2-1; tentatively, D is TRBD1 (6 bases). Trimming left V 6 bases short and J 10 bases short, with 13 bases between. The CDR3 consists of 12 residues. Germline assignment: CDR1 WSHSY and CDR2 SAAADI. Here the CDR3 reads CASRATGSEQFF. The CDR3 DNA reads TGCGCCAGCAGGGCTACAGGGAGCGAGCAGTTCTTC.

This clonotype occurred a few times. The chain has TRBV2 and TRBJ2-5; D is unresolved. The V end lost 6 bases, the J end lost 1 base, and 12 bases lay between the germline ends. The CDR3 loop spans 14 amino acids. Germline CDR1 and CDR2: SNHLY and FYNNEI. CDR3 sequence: CASSRRTLQETQYF. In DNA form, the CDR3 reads TGTGCCAGCAGCCGGCGGACCCTCCAAGAGACCCAGTACTTC.

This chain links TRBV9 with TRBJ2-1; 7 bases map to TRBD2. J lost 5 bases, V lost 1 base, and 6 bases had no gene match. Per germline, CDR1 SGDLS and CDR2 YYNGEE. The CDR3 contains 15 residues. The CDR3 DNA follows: TGTGCCAGCAGCGTACTTGCGGGGGAGGACAATGAGCAGTTCTTC. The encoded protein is CASSVLAGEDNEQFF.

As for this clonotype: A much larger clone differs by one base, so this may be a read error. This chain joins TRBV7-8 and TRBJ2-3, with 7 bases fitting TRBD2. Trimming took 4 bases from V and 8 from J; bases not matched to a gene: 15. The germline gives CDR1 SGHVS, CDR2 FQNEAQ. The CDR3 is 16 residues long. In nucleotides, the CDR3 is TGTGCCAGCAGCTCAGACCTAGGACTAGGTTGGGGTACGCAGTATTTT. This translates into CASSSDLGLGWGTQYF.